This record concerns one T cell receptor (beta chain) sequence. These data belong to a study of blood T cell repertoires in COVID-19. For the study at large: COVID-19 samples from acute and convalescent phases originated in the United States, Italy and Spain. PBMCs, B-cell-depleted T cells, or T cells were the source of the cDNA or gDNA that made up the material.

Profiled with immunoSEQ multiplex PCR; TCRdb holds only in-frame clones, not every one. This table holds nearly 100,000 clones, roughly 83% found once. What was sequenced was peripheral blood. The source is a woman between 55 and 75 years old with acute or convalescent COVID-19.

The CDR3 sequence: CASSGTENTEAFF. The CDR3 nucleotides are TGCGCCAGCAGCGGAACAGAGAACACTGAAGCTTTCTTT. J is TRBJ1-1 and V is TRBV5-1; D gene ambiguous. V was cut by 4 bases and J by 1 base, with 8 bases left in between. The germline gives CDR1 SGHRS, CDR2 YFSETQ. The CDR3 runs to 13 residues.